Listed below are T cell receptor beta chains from one sample, sequenced in a study of T cells after yellow fever vaccination. TCRdb processed the 5' RACE reads anew with MiXCR; each CDR3 protein has one entry. Of 500,000 to 650,000 distinct CDR3 sequences in the sample, approximately 13% are singletons; the top ten hold about an eighth. The sample in question was PBMCs, obtained on the day of the yellow fever booster vaccination. The receptors were gathered from a man aged 25-45 years who received the YFV17D yellow fever vaccine. Each CDR3 is given with its conserved first and last residue. Fields, in order: J gene, clone size, D gene, V gene, CDR3 DNA, CDR3 protein. The D gene is left open where the match is weak. Some rows have no size entry. The others give once, few or many, or a class for an expanded clone.

J gene: TRBJ1-1
clone size: -
D gene: TRBD1
V gene: TRBV27
CDR3 DNA: TGTGCCAGCACAAGGATTATGACAGGGGCAATGAACACTGAAGCTTTCTTT
CDR3 protein: CASTRIMTGAMNTEAFF

J gene: TRBJ2-7
clone size: few
D gene: TRBD2
V gene: TRBV20-1
CDR3 DNA: TGCAGTGCTGGGGAGGTGGGAGGGGAATACGAGCAGTACTTC
CDR3 protein: CSAGEVGGEYEQYF

J gene: TRBJ2-7
clone size: -
D gene: TRBD2
V gene: TRBV9
CDR3 DNA: TGTGCCAGCAGCTTAACACAAGCGGGAGGGCCGGAGGAGCAGTACTTC
CDR3 protein: CASSLTQAGGPEEQYF

J gene: TRBJ2-7
clone size: -
D gene: -
V gene: TRBV20-1
CDR3 DNA: TGCAGTGCTAGAGTTCCAGACTCCTACGAGCAGTACTTC
CDR3 protein: CSARVPDSYEQYF

J gene: TRBJ1-2
clone size: -
D gene: -
V gene: TRBV7-2
CDR3 DNA: TGTGCCAGCAGCTTAGCGAGTTCAGGGAGCTATGGCTACACCTTC
CDR3 protein: CASSLASSGSYGYTF

J gene: TRBJ2-1
clone size: few
D gene: TRBD2
V gene: TRBV5-1
CDR3 DNA: TGCGCCAGCAGCTCTAGCGGGGGAGCCTACAATGAGCAGTTCTTC
CDR3 protein: CASSSSGGAYNEQFF

J gene: TRBJ2-7
clone size: -
D gene: -
V gene: TRBV20-1
CDR3 DNA: TGCAGTGCTAGAGGGGACTGGCAATCCTACGAGCAGTACTTC
CDR3 protein: CSARGDWQSYEQYF

J gene: TRBJ2-3
clone size: -
D gene: TRBD2
V gene: TRBV5-1
CDR3 DNA: TGCGCCAGCAGCTGGACCGGGACTAGCGGGAGGGATACGCAGTATTTT
CDR3 protein: CASSWTGTSGRDTQYF

J gene: TRBJ2-7
clone size: few
D gene: -
V gene: TRBV28
CDR3 DNA: TGTGCCAGCAGTTTAACCAGGTTCTACGAGCAGTACTTC
CDR3 protein: CASSLTRFYEQYF

J gene: TRBJ2-6
clone size: -
D gene: TRBD1
V gene: TRBV12-3/TRBV12-4
CDR3 DNA: TGTGCCAGCAGTTTTCCCCGGACAGGGCGTGGGGCCAACGTCCTGACTTTC
CDR3 protein: CASSFPRTGRGANVLTF

J gene: TRBJ2-1
clone size: -
D gene: -
V gene: TRBV9
CDR3 DNA: TGTGCCAGCAGCGTAACCCACCCGTCGGGTTACAATGAGCAGTTCTTC
CDR3 protein: CASSVTHPSGYNEQFF

J gene: TRBJ2-2
clone size: -
D gene: -
V gene: TRBV29-1
CDR3 DNA: TGCAGCGTTGAGGCCCGAAAAACCGGGGAGCTGTTTTTT
CDR3 protein: CSVEARKTGELFF

J gene: TRBJ2-7
clone size: -
D gene: -
V gene: TRBV19
CDR3 DNA: TGTGCCAGTAGTATCGGACCGGAGCAGTACTTC
CDR3 protein: CASSIGPEQYF

J gene: TRBJ2-2
clone size: -
D gene: -
V gene: TRBV19
CDR3 DNA: TGTGCCAGTACCGTAACCGGGGAGCTGTTTTTT
CDR3 protein: CASTVTGELFF

J gene: TRBJ2-1
clone size: -
D gene: -
V gene: TRBV5-1
CDR3 DNA: TGCGCCAGCAGCTTATCCGCGAGAGGGGCTGATGAGCAGTTCTTC
CDR3 protein: CASSLSARGADEQFF